Following are 2 T cell receptor beta chains from one sample sequenced in a study of T cells in localized non-small cell lung cancer. TCRdb keeps only in-frame clones here, not all; method: immunoSEQ multiplex PCR. The repertoire includes just under 80,000 clones, 70% to 90% of them detected once, and about a tenth sits in the top ten. This sample comprised peripheral blood, obtained before any cancer treatment. The receptors come from a female donor aged 60 or older with stage I lung adenocarcinoma.

The chain recombines TRBV19 with TRBJ2-7; 8 bases are a match to TRBD1. Germline values: CDR1 LNHDA, CDR2 SQIVND (reference sequence). Losses at the gene ends were 9 bases for V and 3 bases for J; bases not matched to a gene: 7. The CDR3 is 13 amino acids. The CDR3 coding sequence is TGTGCCAGCTCAGGGGGCGCTTTCTACGAGCAGTACTTC. It codes for CASSGGAFYEQYF. Variable domain in full (rest from reference TRBV19 and TRBJ2-7): DGGITQSPKYLFRKEGQNVTLSCEQNLNHDAMYWYRQDPGQGLRLIYYSQIVNDFQKGDIAEGYSVSREKKESFPLTVTSAQKNPTAFYLCASSGGAFYEQYFGPGTRLTVT.

CDR3 sequence reads: CASSFGRFDEQYF. CDR3 coding DNA: TGTGCCAGCAGCTTCGGGCGCTTCGACGAGCAGTACTTC. The V and J genes are TRBV5-6 and TRBJ2-7, with D uncertain. The V end was cut by 2 bases, the J end by 5 bases, with 11 bases between. The germline gives CDR1 SGHDT, CDR2 YYEEEE. The CDR3 loop spans 13 amino acids.